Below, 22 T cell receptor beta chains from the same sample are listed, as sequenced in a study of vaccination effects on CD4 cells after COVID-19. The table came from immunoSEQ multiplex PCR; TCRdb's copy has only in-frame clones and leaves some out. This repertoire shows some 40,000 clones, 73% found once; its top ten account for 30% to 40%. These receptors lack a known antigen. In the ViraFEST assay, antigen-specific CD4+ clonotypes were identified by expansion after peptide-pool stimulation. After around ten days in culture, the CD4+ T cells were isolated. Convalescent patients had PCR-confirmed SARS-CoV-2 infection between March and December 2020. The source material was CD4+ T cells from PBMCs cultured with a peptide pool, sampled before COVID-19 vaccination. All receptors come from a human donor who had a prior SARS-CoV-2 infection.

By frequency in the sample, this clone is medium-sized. The CDR3 protein is CASSYPSGSSDTQYF. The CDR3 region has the DNA TGTGCCAGTAGTTACCCTAGCGGGAGCTCAGATACGCAGTATTTT. This chain uses TRBV19 with TRBJ2-3, with TRBD2 identical over 10 bases. The germline gives CDR1 LNHDA, CDR2 SQIVND (reference sequence). The CDR3 extends over 15 amino acids. V shed 5 bases and J 4 bases; nucleotides not matched to a gene: 6.

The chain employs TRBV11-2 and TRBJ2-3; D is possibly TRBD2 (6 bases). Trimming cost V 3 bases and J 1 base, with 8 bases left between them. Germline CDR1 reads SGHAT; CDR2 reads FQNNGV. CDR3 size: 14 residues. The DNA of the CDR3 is TGTGCCAGCAGCTTTTCTAGCGGCACAGATACGCAGTATTTT. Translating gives CASSFSSGTDTQYF.

CDR3 coding DNA: TGTGCCAGCAGCCAAGATCTAGCGGGAGACTACAATGAGCAGTTCTTC. Protein: CASSQDLAGDYNEQFF. V and J are TRBV4-2 and TRBJ2-1; 10 bases match TRBD2. Trimming removed 0 bases from V and 3 bases from J; junction bases left unmatched: 2. The CDR3 loop spans 16 amino acids. Germline V CDR1 and CDR2: LGHNA, YNFKEQ.

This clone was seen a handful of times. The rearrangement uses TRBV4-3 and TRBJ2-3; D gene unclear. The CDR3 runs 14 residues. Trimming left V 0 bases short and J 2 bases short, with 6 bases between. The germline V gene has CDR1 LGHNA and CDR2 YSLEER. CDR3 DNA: TGCGCCAGCAGCCAAGAGAGTCTCACAGATACGCAGTATTTT. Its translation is CASSQESLTDTQYF.

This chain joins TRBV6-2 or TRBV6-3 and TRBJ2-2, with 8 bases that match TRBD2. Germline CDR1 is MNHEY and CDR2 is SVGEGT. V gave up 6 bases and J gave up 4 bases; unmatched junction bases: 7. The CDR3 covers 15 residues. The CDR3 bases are TGTGCCAGCAGCCAAGCGGGGGACTCCACCGGGGAGCTGTTTTTT. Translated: CASSQAGDSTGELFF.

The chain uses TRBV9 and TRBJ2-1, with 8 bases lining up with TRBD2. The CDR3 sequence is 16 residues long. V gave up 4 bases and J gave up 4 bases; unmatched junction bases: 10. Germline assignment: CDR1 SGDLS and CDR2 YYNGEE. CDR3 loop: CASSPLGAGGYNEQFF. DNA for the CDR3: TGTGCCAGCAGCCCGCTAGGGGCGGGAGGTTACAATGAGCAGTTCTTC.

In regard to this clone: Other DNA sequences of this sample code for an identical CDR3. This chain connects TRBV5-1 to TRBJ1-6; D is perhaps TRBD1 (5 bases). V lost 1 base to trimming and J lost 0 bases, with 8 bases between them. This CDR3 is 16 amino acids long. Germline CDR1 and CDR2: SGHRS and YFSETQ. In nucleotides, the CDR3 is TGCGCCAGCAGCTTGCAGGGCAGCTCCTATAATTCACCCCTCCACTTT. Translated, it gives CASSLQGSSYNSPLHF.

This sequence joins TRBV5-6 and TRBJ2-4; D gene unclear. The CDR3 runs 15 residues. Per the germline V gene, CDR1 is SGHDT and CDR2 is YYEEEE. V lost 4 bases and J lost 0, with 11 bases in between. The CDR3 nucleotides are TGTGCCAGCAGCCCCACGGGCTTAGCCAAAAACATTCAGTACTTC. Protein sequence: CASSPTGLAKNIQYF.

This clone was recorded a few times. CDR3 in DNA: TGTGCCAGCAGTTACTCACCTAACCTCCTGACCCAGTACTTC. It specifies CASSYSPNLLTQYF. The V gene is TRBV6-5, the J gene TRBJ2-5; D gene unclear. The germline V gene has CDR1 MNHEY and CDR2 SVGAGI. The CDR3 is 14 residues long. V dropped 0 bases and J dropped 7 bases, with 12 bases sitting between them.

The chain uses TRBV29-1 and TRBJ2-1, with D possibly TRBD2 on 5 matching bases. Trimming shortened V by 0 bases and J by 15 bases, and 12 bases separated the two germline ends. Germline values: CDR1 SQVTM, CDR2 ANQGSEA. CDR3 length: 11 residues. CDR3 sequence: CSVEDGRGGFF. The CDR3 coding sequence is TGCAGCGTTGAAGACGGCCGAGGAGGGTTCTTC.

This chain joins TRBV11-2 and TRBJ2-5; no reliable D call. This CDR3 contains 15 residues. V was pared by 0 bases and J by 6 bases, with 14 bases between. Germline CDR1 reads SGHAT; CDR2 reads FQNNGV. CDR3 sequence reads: CASSLDPGTDQTQYF. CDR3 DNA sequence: TGTGCCAGCAGCTTAGATCCGGGTACAGACCAGACCCAGTACTTC.

The CDR3, as DNA: TGTGCCAGCAGCCCAAGGTTCACTGAAGCTTTCTTT. As protein: CASSPRFTEAFF. The gene calls are TRBV6-2 or TRBV6-3 and TRBJ1-1; D is unclear. The CDR3 is 12 residues long. Germline V gene lookup returns CDR1 MNHEY and CDR2 SVGEGT. Trimming took off 6 bases at V and 4 bases at J, with 9 bases between the two ends.

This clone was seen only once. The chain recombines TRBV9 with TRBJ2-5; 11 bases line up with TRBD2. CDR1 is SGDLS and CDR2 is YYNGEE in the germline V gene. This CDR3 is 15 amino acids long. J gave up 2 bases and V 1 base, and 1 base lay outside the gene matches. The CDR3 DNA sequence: TGTGCCAGCAGCGTAACTAGCGGGGGACAAGAGACCCAGTACTTC. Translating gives CASSVTSGGQETQYF.

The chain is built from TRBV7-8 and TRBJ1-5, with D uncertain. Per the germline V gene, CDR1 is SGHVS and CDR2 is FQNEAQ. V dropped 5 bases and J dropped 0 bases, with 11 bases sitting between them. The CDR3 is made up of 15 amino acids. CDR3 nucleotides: TGTGCCAGCAGCCAATACGGGAGTAGCAATCAGCCCCAGCATTTT. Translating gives CASSQYGSSNQPQHF.

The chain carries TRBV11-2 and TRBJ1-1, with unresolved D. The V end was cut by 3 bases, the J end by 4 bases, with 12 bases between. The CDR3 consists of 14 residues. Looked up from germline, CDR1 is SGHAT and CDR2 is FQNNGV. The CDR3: CASSFRSWGTEAFF. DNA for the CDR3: TGTGCCAGCAGCTTCAGATCCTGGGGCACTGAAGCTTTCTTT.

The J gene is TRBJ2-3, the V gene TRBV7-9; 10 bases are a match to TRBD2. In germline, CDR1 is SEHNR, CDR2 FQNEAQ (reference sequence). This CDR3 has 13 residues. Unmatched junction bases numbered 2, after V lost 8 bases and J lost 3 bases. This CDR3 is CASGLAATDTQYF. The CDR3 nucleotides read TGTGCCAGCGGACTAGCGGCTACAGATACGCAGTATTTT.

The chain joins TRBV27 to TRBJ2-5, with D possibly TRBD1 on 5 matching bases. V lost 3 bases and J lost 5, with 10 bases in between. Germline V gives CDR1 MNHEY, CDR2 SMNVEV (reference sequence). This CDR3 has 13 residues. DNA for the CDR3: TGTGCCAGCAGTTTTTCAGGGTATGAGACCCAGTACTTC. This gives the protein CASSFSGYETQYF.

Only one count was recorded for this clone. The CDR3 sequence: CASSRSVTPFNEQFF. The CDR3 DNA reads as TGTGCCAGCTCCCGTAGTGTAACCCCTTTCAATGAGCAGTTCTTC. The rearrangement uses TRBV18 and TRBJ2-1; D gene ambiguous. Germline V gene lookup returns CDR1 KGHSH and CDR2 LQKENI. Trimming removed 6 bases at V and 6 bases at J, with 18 bases between. CDR3 length: 15 residues.

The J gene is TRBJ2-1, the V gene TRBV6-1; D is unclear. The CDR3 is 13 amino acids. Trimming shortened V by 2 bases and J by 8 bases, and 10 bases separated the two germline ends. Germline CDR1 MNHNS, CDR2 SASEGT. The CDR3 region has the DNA TGTGCCAGCAGTGAAATTTTCTATCATGAGCAGTTCTTC. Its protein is CASSEIFYHEQFF.

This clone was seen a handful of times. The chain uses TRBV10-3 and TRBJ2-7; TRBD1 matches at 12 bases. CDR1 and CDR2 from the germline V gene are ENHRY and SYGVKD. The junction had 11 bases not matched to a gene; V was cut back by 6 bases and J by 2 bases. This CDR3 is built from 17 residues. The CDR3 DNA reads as TGTGCCATCAGAGTGGGACAGGGGGCCCTCGGGACCTACGAGCAGTACTTC. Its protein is CAIRVGQGALGTYEQYF.

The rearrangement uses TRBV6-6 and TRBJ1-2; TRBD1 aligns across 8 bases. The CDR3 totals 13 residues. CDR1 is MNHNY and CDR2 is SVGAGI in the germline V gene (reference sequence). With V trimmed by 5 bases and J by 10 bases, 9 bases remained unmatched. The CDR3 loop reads CASSRTGLSFYTF. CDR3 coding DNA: TGTGCCAGCAGTCGGACAGGGTTGAGCTTCTACACCTTC.

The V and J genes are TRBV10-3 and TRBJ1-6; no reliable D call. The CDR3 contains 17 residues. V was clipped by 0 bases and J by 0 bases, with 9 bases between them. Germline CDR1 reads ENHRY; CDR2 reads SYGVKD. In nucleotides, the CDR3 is TGTGCCATCAGTGAGTCGCGGTCGAGCTCCTATAATTCACCCCTCCACTTT. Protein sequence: CAISESRSSSYNSPLHF.